The 30 T cell receptor beta chains listed next were all sequenced from one sample in a study of blood T cell repertoires in COVID-19. The protocol was immunoSEQ multiplex PCR, while the TCRdb copy is restricted to in-frame clones and leaves out a portion. The repertoire holds approximately 120,000 clones, 92% seen once, with around 2.2% in the top ten. Sample: peripheral blood. The receptors were gathered from a man in his forties or fifties with COVID-19, enrolled during active disease.

The rearrangement uses TRBV4-2 and TRBJ2-2; perhaps TRBD1 as D (5 bases). V was pared by 0 bases and J by 2 bases, with 13 bases between. Germline-derived CDR1 and CDR2 are LGHNA and YNFKEQ. The CDR3 totals 17 residues. The CDR3 DNA reads as TGTGCCAGCAGCCAAGATGATAGGGGCTTAAACACCGGGGAGCTGTTTTTT. Residues: CASSQDDRGLNTGELFF.

The chain uses TRBV9 and TRBJ2-1; 12 bases fit TRBD2. With 2 bases clipped from V and 11 bases from J, the junction kept 5 bases outside the gene matches. The CDR3 is 14 residues long. The germline gives CDR1 SGDLS, CDR2 YYNGEE. The CDR3 nucleotides are TGTGCCAGCAGCGTGGAAGGACTAGCGGGAAAGCAGTTCTTC. Its protein product is CASSVEGLAGKQFF. The full variable domain, rest sourced from reference TRBV9 and TRBJ2-1, is DSGVTQTPKHLITATGQRVTLRCSPRSGDLSVYWYQQSLDQGLQFLIQYYNGEERAKGNILERFSAQQFPDLHSELNLSSLELGDSALYFCASSVEGLAGKQFFGPGTRLTVL.

In nucleotides, the CDR3 is TGTGCCAGCAGCTCATGGAGCGGGAGGGCCGAATTGTATGAGCAGTTCTTC. The encoded protein is CASSSWSGRAELYEQFF. J is TRBJ2-1 and V is TRBV7-9, with 10 bases lining up with TRBD2. Unmatched junction bases numbered 14, after V lost 4 bases and J lost 8 bases. Per germline, CDR1 SEHNR and CDR2 FQNEAQ (reference sequence). The CDR3 contains 17 residues.

The CDR3 protein is CSVGIGGGTEAFF. The CDR3 nucleotides read TGCAGCGTTGGGATAGGGGGGGGTACTGAAGCTTTCTTT. The V and J genes are TRBV29-1 and TRBJ1-1, with D tentatively TRBD1 (6 bases). Germline V lookup: CDR1 SQVTM, CDR2 ANQGSEA. The CDR3 sequence is 13 residues long. The V end lost 4 bases, the J end lost 5 bases, and 14 bases lay between the germline ends.

The CDR3 sequence: CASSETSPLKWGVSNYGYTF. The CDR3 nucleotides read TGTGCCAGCAGTGAAACGTCCCCACTCAAGTGGGGGGTTTCTAACTATGGCTACACCTTC. The rearrangement links TRBV6-1 to TRBJ1-2; TRBD1 is a possible D gene (5 bases). In germline, CDR1 is MNHNS, CDR2 SASEGT. V gave up 2 bases and J gave up 0 bases, with 25 bases separating them. The CDR3 has 20 residues.

V gene TRBV7-2 combines with J gene TRBJ1-2; 8 nucleotides line up with TRBD1. The length of the CDR3 is 15 residues. J was trimmed by 9 bases and V by 0 bases; bases with no gene match: 9. CDR1 SGHTA and CDR2 FQGNSA come from the germline V gene. The CDR3 nucleotides are TGTGCCAGCAGCTTAGCCGGACAGGGCCAAGGGAGCTACACCTTC. This sequence encodes CASSLAGQGQGSYTF.

The chain has TRBV5-5 and TRBJ1-1; D is perhaps TRBD1 (6 bases). V lost 5 bases and J lost 0, with 14 bases in between. The germline V gene encodes CDR1 SGHKS and CDR2 YYEKEE (reference sequence). The CDR3 is made up of 15 amino acids. CDR3 in DNA: TGTGCCAGCAGTTTGCTTGGGACATTGAACACTGAAGCTTTCTTT. This encodes CASSLLGTLNTEAFF. Drawing the rest from reference TRBV5-5 and TRBJ1-1, the complete variable domain is DAGVTQSPTHLIKTRGQQVTLRCSPISGHKSVSWYQQVLGQGPQFIFQYYEKEERGRGNFPDRFSARQFPNYSSELNVNALLLGDSALYLCASSLLGTLNTEAFFGQGTRLTVV.

CDR3 amino acids: CASSFAGGTEAFF. CDR3 nucleotides: TGTGCCAGCAGCTTTGCCGGCGGCACTGAAGCTTTCTTT. The chain uses TRBV7-9 and TRBJ1-1; D is unclear. The germline V gene has CDR1 SEHNR and CDR2 FQNEAQ (reference sequence). The CDR3 totals 13 residues. Trimming took 3 bases from V and 4 from J, leaving 9 bases between them.

The chain employs TRBV6-5 and TRBJ1-1; D gene unclear. The length of the CDR3 is 13 residues. V shed 5 bases and J shed 0 bases, with 7 bases lying between them. Per the germline V gene, CDR1 is MNHEY and CDR2 is SVGAGI. The chain's CDR3 is CASSKTVNTEAFF. The CDR3 region has the DNA TGTGCCAGCAGTAAAACGGTGAACACTGAAGCTTTCTTT.

The rearrangement joins TRBV3-1 (or the pseudogene TRBV3-2) to TRBJ2-1, with TRBD2 identical over 9 bases. This CDR3 contains 13 residues. V dropped 4 bases and J dropped 8; count of bases not matched to a gene: 3. Germline assignment: CDR1 LGHDT and CDR2 YNNKEL (reference sequence). As DNA, the CDR3 is TGTGCCAGCAGCCGTTCTAGCGGGGATGAGCAGTTCTTC. It is translated as CASSRSSGDEQFF.

V gene TRBV2 combines with J gene TRBJ2-1; the D is unclear. V was trimmed by 3 bases and J by 8 bases, leaving 2 bases between them. Looked up from germline, CDR1 is SNHLY and CDR2 is FYNNEI. CDR3 length equals 10 residues. The CDR3 coding sequence is TGTGCCAGCAGTGACTATGAGCAGTTCTTC. It is translated as CASSDYEQFF.

The gene calls are TRBV19 and TRBJ2-3, with TRBD2 matching 8 bases. Trimming at V came to 0 bases and at J to 0 bases, leaving 5 bases not matched to a gene. Germline CDR1 reads LNHDA; CDR2 reads SQIVND (reference sequence). This CDR3 region has 17 residues. The CDR3 bases are TGTGCCAGTAGTATAGATCGGGCTAGCGGGAGCACAGATACGCAGTATTTT. This gives the protein CASSIDRASGSTDTQYF.

A single count supports this clone. This sequence joins TRBV7-3 and TRBJ2-1, with 10 nucleotides matching TRBD1. The V segment lost 5 bases and the J segment 8 bases; nucleotides outside the gene matches: 9. The CDR3 is 15 residues long. In germline, CDR1 is SGHTA, CDR2 FQGTGA. This CDR3 reads CASSPSGTGDHEQFF. DNA for the CDR3: TGTGCCAGCAGCCCTTCCGGGACAGGGGATCATGAGCAGTTCTTC. Drawing the rest from reference TRBV7-3 and TRBJ2-1, the complete variable domain is GAGVSQTPSNKVTEKGKYVELRCDPISGHTALYWYRQSLGQGPEFLIYFQGTGAADDSGLPNDRFFAVRPEGSVSTLKIQRTERGDSAVYLCASSPSGTGDHEQFFGPGTRLTVL.

V usage is TRBV7-9 and J usage is TRBJ2-1, with TRBD1 matching 11 bases. V was clipped by 5 bases and J by 6 bases; unmatched bases: 6. The CDR3 length is 15 residues. The germline gives CDR1 SEHNR, CDR2 FQNEAQ (reference sequence). This CDR3 is CASSRGQGGLNEQFF. Written as DNA, the CDR3 is TGTGCCAGCAGCCGGGGACAGGGGGGTCTCAATGAGCAGTTCTTC.

V usage is TRBV5-6 and J usage is TRBJ2-7; 9 bases agree with TRBD1. Trimming at V came to 4 bases and at J to 5 bases, leaving 10 bases not matched to a gene. CDR1 is SGHDT and CDR2 is YYEEEE in the germline V gene. The CDR3 contains 15 residues. The CDR3 coding sequence is TGTGCCAGCAGCCCACCCGGGACAGGGCTAGACGAGCAGTACGTC. Translating gives CASSPPGTGLDEQYV.

This chain links TRBV5-6 with TRBJ2-4; a possible D gene is TRBD2 (6 bases). Trimming removed 4 bases at V and 1 base at J, with 15 bases between. The CDR3 covers 16 residues. Per the germline V gene, CDR1 is SGHDT and CDR2 is YYEEEE. The CDR3 is CASSRWGVEAKNIQYF. CDR3 in DNA: TGTGCCAGCAGCCGCTGGGGGGTTGAGGCCAAAAACATTCAGTACTTC.

This clone showed up just once. V and J are TRBV3-1 (or the pseudogene TRBV3-2) and TRBJ2-7, with no clear D. The CDR3 has 14 amino acids. The V end was cut by 3 bases, the J end by 5 bases, with 14 bases between. Per germline, CDR1 LGHDT and CDR2 YNNKEL (reference sequence). CDR3 protein: CASSQSPGAHEQYV. CDR3 DNA: TGTGCCAGCAGCCAGAGCCCCGGTGCCCACGAGCAGTACGTC.

The chain employs TRBV19 and TRBJ1-2, with TRBD1 matching 8 bases. From germline, CDR1 is LNHDA and CDR2 SQIVND (reference sequence). CDR3 size: 15 residues. V was clipped by 7 bases and J by 3 bases; unmatched bases: 10. CDR3 amino acids: CASNTPGTGDYGYTF. The CDR3 DNA follows: TGTGCCAGTAATACCCCCGGGACAGGAGACTATGGCTACACCTTC.

The chain recombines TRBV18 with TRBJ2-3, with 8 nucleotides matching TRBD2. CDR3 length: 18 residues. Germline V lookup: CDR1 KGHSH, CDR2 LQKENI. V lost 4 bases, J lost 3 bases, and 15 bases stayed unmatched. The DNA for the CDR3 is TGTGCCAGCTCACAAAACTCAGGGGCTAGCGGGTATACAGATACGCAGTATTTT. It specifies CASSQNSGASGYTDTQYF.

The V and J genes are TRBV7-9 and TRBJ2-1; TRBD1 matches 10 bases. The CDR3 consists of 17 residues. Germline lookup yields CDR1 SEHNR and CDR2 FQNEAQ (reference sequence). V was pared by 4 bases and J by 3 bases, with 9 bases of the junction left unmatched. The CDR3 protein is CASSSTRTGGYYNEQFF. CDR3 coding DNA: TGTGCCAGCAGCTCCACCCGGACAGGGGGTTACTACAATGAGCAGTTCTTC. Full variable domain (rest looked up from reference TRBV7-9 and TRBJ2-1): DTGVSQNPRHKITKRGQNVTFRCDPISEHNRLYWYRQTLGQGPEFLTYFQNEAQLEKSRLLSDRFSAERPKGSFSTLEIQRTEQGDSAMYLCASSSTRTGGYYNEQFFGPGTRLTVL.

The chain joins TRBV18 to TRBJ1-3; D perhaps matches TRBD1 (6 bases). Germline lookup yields CDR1 KGHSH and CDR2 LQKENI. V dropped 2 bases and J dropped 0 bases, with 20 bases sitting between them. The CDR3 spans 19 residues. DNA of the CDR3: TGTGCCAGCTCACCAATTCGGAAAACAGGGATCGTCTCTGGAAACACCATATATTTT. This gives the protein CASSPIRKTGIVSGNTIYF. The full variable domain, its missing parts supplied by reference TRBV18 and TRBJ1-3, is NAGVMQNPRHLVRRRGQEARLRCSPMKGHSHVYWYRQLPEEGLKFMVYLQKENIIDESGMPKERFSAEFPKEGPSILRIQQVVRGDSAAYFCASSPIRKTGIVSGNTIYFGEGSWLTVV.

The rearrangement uses TRBV28 and TRBJ1-1, with no clear D. The germline CDR1 and CDR2 sequences are MDHEN and SYDVKM. The CDR3 is made up of 15 amino acids. Trimming left V 2 bases short and J 2 bases short, with 12 bases between. The CDR3 is CASSLTQAINTEAFF. DNA of the CDR3: TGTGCCAGCAGTTTAACTCAAGCGATAAACACTGAAGCTTTCTTT.

V and J are TRBV5-8 and TRBJ1-1, with D hard to call. The CDR3 spans 15 residues. In germline, CDR1 is SGHTS, CDR2 YDEGEE. Trimming cost V 4 bases and J 5 bases, with 18 bases left between them. This CDR3 is CASSQYRGPPTEAFF. DNA of the CDR3: TGTGCCAGCAGCCAATATCGGGGTCCTCCGACTGAAGCTTTCTTT.

The rearrangement uses TRBV4-1 and TRBJ1-1; D is ambiguous. The CDR3 totals 14 residues. Trimming took 3 bases from V and 1 from J, leaving 9 bases between them. Germline lookup yields CDR1 MGHRA and CDR2 YSYEKL. Here the CDR3 reads CASSHGGKNTEAFF. The CDR3 DNA follows: TGCGCCAGCAGCCATGGCGGGAAGAACACTGAAGCTTTCTTT.

The chain combines TRBV6-5 with TRBJ2-1; 12 nucleotides line up with TRBD2. Germline V lookup: CDR1 MNHEY, CDR2 SVGAGI. The CDR3 is 15 amino acids. The J segment lost 5 bases and the V segment lost 6 bases, leaving 5 bases of the junction unmatched. The CDR3 spells CASRRTSGINNEQFF. CDR3 in DNA: TGTGCCAGCAGGAGGACTAGCGGGATAAACAATGAGCAGTTCTTC.

Only a few counts were recorded for this clone. This sequence joins TRBV6-2 or TRBV6-3 and TRBJ2-5, with D perhaps matching TRBD1 (6 bases). The V end was cut by 5 bases, the J end by 1 base, with 26 bases between. This CDR3 contains 19 residues. Germline CDR1 and CDR2: MNHEY and SVGEGT. The CDR3 spells CASSRGPQARSGVQETQYF. Here the CDR3 DNA reads TGTGCCAGCAGTCGTGGACCACAGGCCCGTTCAGGGGTCCAAGAGACCCAGTACTTC.

V usage is TRBV19 and J usage is TRBJ2-7; TRBD1 matches at 8 bases. Germline CDR1 and CDR2: LNHDA and SQIVND (reference sequence). V lost 6 bases and J lost 1; bases outside the gene matches: 5. The CDR3 is 14 amino acids. DNA of the CDR3: TGTGCCAGTAGCCCTAGACAGGGGTCCTACGAGCAGTACTTC. Its protein is CASSPRQGSYEQYF.

V and J are TRBV28 and TRBJ2-2; no definite D call. Trimming removed 3 bases at V and 2 bases at J, with 4 bases between. CDR1 and CDR2 (germline): MDHEN, SYDVKM. CDR3 length: 13 amino acids. This CDR3 is CASSFLNTGELFF. In DNA form, the CDR3 reads TGTGCCAGCAGTTTTTTAAACACCGGGGAGCTGTTTTTT. The whole variable domain, remainder taken from reference TRBV28 and TRBJ2-2, is DVKVTQSSRYLVKRTGEKVFLECVQDMDHENMFWYRQDPGLGLRLIYFSYDVKMKEKGDIPEGYSVSREKKERFSLILESASTNQTSMYLCASSFLNTGELFFGEGSRLTVL.

This clone occurred once. The chain carries TRBV23-1 and TRBJ2-3, with D tentatively TRBD1 (5 bases). TRBV23-1 is an open reading frame, and its role is uncertain. Between the trimmed V and J ends, which lost 3 bases and 0 bases, there was a span of 10 bases. The CDR3 has 15 amino acids. The CDR3 DNA sequence: TGCGCCAGCAGTCACCGACAGCTAAGCACAGATACGCAGTATTTT. Its translation is CASSHRQLSTDTQYF.

The chain is built from TRBV4-3 and TRBJ2-7, with no clear D. V dropped 0 bases and J dropped 3 bases, with 12 bases sitting between them. CDR1 is LGHNA and CDR2 is YSLEER in the germline V gene. This CDR3 is built from 15 residues. CDR3 coding DNA: TGCGCCAGCAGCCAAGAGGTCGGAGCGAGCTACGAGCAGTACTTC. Amino acids: CASSQEVGASYEQYF.